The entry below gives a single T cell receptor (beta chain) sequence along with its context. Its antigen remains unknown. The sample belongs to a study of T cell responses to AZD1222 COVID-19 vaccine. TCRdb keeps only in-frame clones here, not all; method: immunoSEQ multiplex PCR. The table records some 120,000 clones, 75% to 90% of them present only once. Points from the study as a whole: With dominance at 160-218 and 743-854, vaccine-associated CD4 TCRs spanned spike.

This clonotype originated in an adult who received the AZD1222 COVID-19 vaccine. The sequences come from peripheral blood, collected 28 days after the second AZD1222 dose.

CDR3 coding DNA: TGTGCCAGCAGCAGGGGAACCCACTACGAGCAGTACTTC. Its translation is CASSRGTHYEQYF. The chain carries TRBV6-5 and TRBJ2-7, with D perhaps TRBD1 (6 bases). The CDR3 has 13 amino acids. CDR1 MNHEY and CDR2 SVGAGI come from the germline V gene. The ends were cut back, 6 bases at V and 3 bases at J, with 12 bases in the middle.